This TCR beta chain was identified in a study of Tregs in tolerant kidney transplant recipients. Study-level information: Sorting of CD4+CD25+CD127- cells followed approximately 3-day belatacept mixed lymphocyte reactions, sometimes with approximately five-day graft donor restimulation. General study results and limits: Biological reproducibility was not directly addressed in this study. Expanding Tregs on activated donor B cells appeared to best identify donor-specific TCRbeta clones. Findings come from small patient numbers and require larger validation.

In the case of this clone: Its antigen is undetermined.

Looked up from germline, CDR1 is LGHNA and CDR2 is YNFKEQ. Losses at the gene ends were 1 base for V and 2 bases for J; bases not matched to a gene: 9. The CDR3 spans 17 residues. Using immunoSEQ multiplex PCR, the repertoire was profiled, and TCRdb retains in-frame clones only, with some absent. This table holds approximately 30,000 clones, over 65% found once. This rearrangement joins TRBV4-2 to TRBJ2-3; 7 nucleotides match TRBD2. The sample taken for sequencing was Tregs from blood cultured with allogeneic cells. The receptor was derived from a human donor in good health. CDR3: CASSQAIEAGDTDTQYF. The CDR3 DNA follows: TGTGCCAGCAGCCAAGCCATAGAGGCGGGAGACACAGATACGCAGTATTTT.